The 20 T cell receptor beta chains below were found in one sample sequenced in a study of beta chain features in type 1 diabetes. The entirety of the isolated RNA underwent reverse transcription, so expressed TCRB transcripts were sequenced. Sequenced by immunoSEQ multiplex PCR; TCRdb stores in-frame clones only, minus some. The repertoire holds around 250,000 clones, with less than 35% as singletons. The sample comprised central memory CD4+ T cells from blood. These receptors were taken from a man aged 25 to 45 in good health.

The rearrangement links TRBV9 to TRBJ2-5; TRBD1 or TRBD2 may be the D gene (5 bases each). The germline V and J ends were trimmed by 3 bases and 4 bases, with 13 bases remaining between them. Germline CDR1 SGDLS, CDR2 YYNGEE. CDR3 length equals 14 residues. The CDR3 bases are TGTGCCAGCAGCGCAGGGACGGCACTAGAGACCCAGTACTTC. Translation gives CASSAGTALETQYF. The whole variable domain, remainder taken from reference TRBV9 and TRBJ2-5, is DSGVTQTPKHLITATGQRVTLRCSPRSGDLSVYWYQQSLDQGLQFLIQYYNGEERAKGNILERFSAQQFPDLHSELNLSSLELGDSALYFCASSAGTALETQYFGPGTRLLVL.

There are a few counts of this clone. The chain joins TRBV28 to TRBJ1-5, with 10 bases matching TRBD1. From germline, CDR1 is MDHEN and CDR2 SYDVKM. J gave up 7 bases and V 5 bases, and 14 bases lay outside the gene matches. The CDR3 consists of 17 residues. The CDR3 DNA follows: TGTGCCAGCAGTCAACATCCGGGACAGGGGAAGGGCCAGCCCCAGCATTTT. Protein sequence: CASSQHPGQGKGQPQHF. Full variable domain (outside the CDR3, taken from reference TRBV28 and TRBJ1-5): DVKVTQSSRYLVKRTGEKVFLECVQDMDHENMFWYRQDPGLGLRLIYFSYDVKMKEKGDIPEGYSVSREKKERFSLILESASTNQTSMYLCASSQHPGQGKGQPQHFGDGTRLSIL.

This clone was seen a few times. The chain couples TRBV5-6 to TRBJ2-5; 8 nucleotides agree with TRBD2. CDR1 SGHDT and CDR2 YYEEEE come from the germline V gene. The CDR3 sequence is 14 residues long. The V segment lost 2 bases and the J segment 3 bases; nucleotides outside the gene matches: 3. CDR3 residues: CASSFSGNKETQYF. The CDR3 coding sequence is TGTGCCAGCAGCTTTAGCGGGAATAAAGAGACCCAGTACTTC. The whole variable domain, remainder taken from reference TRBV5-6 and TRBJ2-5, is DAGVTQSPTHLIKTRGQQVTLRCSPKSGHDTVSWYQQALGQGPQFIFQYYEEEERQRGNFPDRFSGHQFPNYSSELNVNALLLGDSALYLCASSFSGNKETQYFGPGTRLLVL.

This clone occurred a few times. V usage is TRBV15 and J usage is TRBJ1-2, with unresolved D. Per germline, CDR1 LNHNV and CDR2 YYDKDF (reference sequence). V lost 0 bases, J lost 8 bases, and 7 bases lay in between. The CDR3 has 12 amino acids. This CDR3 reads CATSREVGGYTF. CDR3 nucleotide sequence: TGTGCCACCAGCAGAGAAGTCGGGGGCTACACCTTC.

The table lists this clone with a few counts. The rearrangement joins TRBV15 to TRBJ2-2, with D unresolved. The CDR3 contains 12 residues. Per the germline V gene, CDR1 is LNHNV and CDR2 is YYDKDF (reference sequence). V was cut by 1 base and J by 7 bases, with 4 bases left in between. The chain's CDR3 is CATSRAGGELFF. CDR3 DNA sequence: TGTGCCACCAGCAGAGCCGGCGGGGAGCTGTTTTTT.

The rearrangement joins TRBV4-1 to TRBJ1-2, with D possibly TRBD1 on 5 matching bases. The CDR3 extends over 15 amino acids. Germline assignment: CDR1 MGHRA and CDR2 YSYEKL. Trimming shortened V by 4 bases and J by 4 bases, and 16 bases separated the two germline ends. CDR3 protein: CASSPTPQGGYGYTF. The DNA for the CDR3 is TGCGCCAGCAGCCCGACGCCCCAGGGCGGCTATGGCTACACCTTC.

This sequence joins TRBV29-1 and TRBJ2-3, with no clear D. From germline, CDR1 is SQVTM and CDR2 ANQGSEA. This CDR3 is 13 amino acids long. V was cut by 3 bases and J by 0 bases, with 7 bases left in between. The CDR3 sequence is CSVDGSSTDTQYF. The CDR3, as DNA: TGCAGCGTTGACGGGTCCAGCACAGATACGCAGTATTTT.

This chain links TRBV10-2 with TRBJ2-7; D is uncertain. Germline V gives CDR1 WSHSY, CDR2 SAAADI. The CDR3 length is 13 residues. V was trimmed by 5 bases and J by 2 bases, leaving 10 bases between them. Here the CDR3 reads CASSIALAYEQYF. The DNA of the CDR3 is TGCGCCAGCAGTATTGCCTTAGCCTACGAGCAGTACTTC.

This clone turned up a few times. CDR3 nucleotide sequence: TGCAGCGTAGATAGGGGGTCAGGGGAGCTGTTTTTT. Its protein is CSVDRGSGELFF. The chain couples TRBV29-1 to TRBJ2-2, with D possibly matching TRBD1 (6 bases). The CDR3 consists of 12 residues. V lost 6 bases, J lost 8 bases, and 13 bases lay in between. CDR1 and CDR2 from the germline V gene are SQVTM and ANQGSEA.

This clone showed up just a few times. This rearrangement joins TRBV30 to TRBJ2-5, with unresolved D. Per the germline V gene, CDR1 is GTSNPN and CDR2 is SVGIG (reference sequence). The CDR3 totals 13 residues. The germline V and J ends were trimmed by 1 base and 5 bases, with 11 bases remaining between them. In DNA form, the CDR3 reads TGTGCCTGGAGTGGTGGCCTTTCGGAGACCCAGTACTTC. Translation: CAWSGGLSETQYF.

The chain is built from TRBV5-6 and TRBJ2-7; 7 bases align to TRBD1. CDR1 and CDR2 (germline): SGHDT, YYEEEE. This CDR3 spans 16 amino acids. The junction had 13 bases not matched to a gene; V was cut back by 4 bases and J by 3 bases. This CDR3 reads CASSPFDRDRDYEQYF. The DNA of the CDR3 is TGTGCCAGCAGCCCTTTCGACCGGGACAGAGACTACGAGCAGTACTTC.

The rearrangement links TRBV5-6 to TRBJ2-6; 7 nucleotides match TRBD1. Germline V gives CDR1 SGHDT, CDR2 YYEEEE. The CDR3 is 15 amino acids. V shed 4 bases and J 2 bases; nucleotides not matched to a gene: 3. The CDR3 loop is CASSDGQAGANVLTF. The CDR3 DNA reads as TGTGCCAGCAGCGACGGACAGGCTGGGGCCAACGTCCTGACTTTC.

The chain has TRBV5-6 and TRBJ2-1; TRBD2 agrees at 7 bases. With V trimmed by 4 bases and J by 3 bases, 1 base remained unmatched. The CDR3 spans 13 residues. Germline CDR1 and CDR2: SGHDT and YYEEEE. The CDR3, as DNA: TGTGCCAGCAGCGGGACTAACTACAATGAGCAGTTCTTC. Protein product: CASSGTNYNEQFF.

Only a few counts were recorded for this clone. This chain uses TRBV7-2 with TRBJ2-1; 10 bases are shared with TRBD2. The V segment lost 5 bases and the J segment 7 bases; nucleotides outside the gene matches: 8. This CDR3 region has 15 residues. The germline V gene encodes CDR1 SGHTA and CDR2 FQGNSA. The CDR3 DNA is TGTGCCAGCAGCGCCAGAGCGGGGGGGCCGAATGAGCAGTTCTTC. This encodes CASSARAGGPNEQFF.

This rearrangement joins TRBV10-2 to TRBJ2-7, with 7 bases that match TRBD2. The CDR3 is 12 residues long. The V gene's germline CDR1 is WSHSY and CDR2 SAAADI. Trimming cost V 4 bases and J 6 bases; bases outside gene matches: 3. The CDR3 nucleotides are TGCGCCAGCAGTGTCGGGACTATCGAGCAGTACTTC. Its protein product is CASSVGTIEQYF.

This sequence joins TRBV29-1 and TRBJ2-5; D is perhaps TRBD1 (6 bases). Germline loops: CDR1 SQVTM, CDR2 ANQGSEA. The CDR3 spans 16 residues. Deletions cut 7 bases from V and 2 bases from J, with 23 bases between. The CDR3 DNA reads TGCAGCGCCCTTCGCAGGGGCGGCGGAACTCAAGAGACCCAGTACTTC. Protein: CSALRRGGGTQETQYF. Supplemented by reference TRBV29-1 and TRBJ2-5, the full variable domain reads SAVISQKPSRDICQRGTSLTIQCQVDSQVTMMFWYRQQPGQSLTLIATANQGSEATYESGFVIDKFPISRPNLTFSTLTVSNMSPEDSSIYLCSALRRGGGTQETQYFGPGTRLLVL.

At least ten counts were recorded for this clone. V and J are TRBV5-4 and TRBJ1-2; the D gene is possibly TRBD1 (6 bases). Germline CDR1 reads SGHNT; CDR2 reads YYREEE (reference sequence). This CDR3 has 13 amino acids. The V end lost 3 bases, the J end lost 7 bases, and 13 bases lay between the germline ends. The CDR3 DNA reads as TGTGCCAGCAGCTCTACAGGGACTACTGGCTACACCTTC. Translating gives CASSSTGTTGYTF.

The chain links TRBV9 to TRBJ2-1; D is unresolved. CDR3 length: 13 amino acids. Trimming cost V 3 bases and J 7 bases, with 11 bases left between them. Germline assignment: CDR1 SGDLS and CDR2 YYNGEE. The CDR3 nucleotides are TGTGCCAGCAGCGAGTCCCCCGTTAATGAGCAGTTCTTC. It specifies CASSESPVNEQFF.

Only a few counts were recorded for this clone. The V call is TRBV11-2, the J call TRBJ2-7; D is undetermined. V lost 5 bases and J lost 4, with 9 bases in between. The CDR3 totals 12 residues. Germline loops: CDR1 SGHAT, CDR2 FQNNGV. The CDR3 DNA reads as TGTGCCAGCAGCCGGGCCCAGTACGAGCAGTACTTC. As protein: CASSRAQYEQYF. Together with reference TRBV11-2 and TRBJ2-7, the CDR3 gives the full variable domain: EAGVAQSPRYKIIEKRQSVAFWCNPISGHATLYWYQQILGQGPKLLIQFQNNGVVDDSQLPKDRFSAERLKGVDSTLKIQPAKLEDSAVYLCASSRAQYEQYFGPGTRLTVT.

The V gene is TRBV18, the J gene TRBJ2-4; TRBD1 matches at 9 bases. V trimming: 3 bases; J trimming: 0 bases; junction bases outside the gene matches: 6. This CDR3 is built from 17 residues. CDR1 and CDR2 (germline): KGHSH, LQKENI. CDR3 nucleotides: TGTGCCAGCTCACCCACAGGGGGCAATATAGCCAAAAACATTCAGTACTTC. It is translated as CASSPTGGNIAKNIQYF. Drawing the rest from reference TRBV18 and TRBJ2-4, the complete variable domain is NAGVMQNPRHLVRRRGQEARLRCSPMKGHSHVYWYRQLPEEGLKFMVYLQKENIIDESGMPKERFSAEFPKEGPSILRIQQVVRGDSAAYFCASSPTGGNIAKNIQYFGAGTRLSVL.